Listed below are T cell receptor beta chains from one sample, sequenced in a study of Ad26.COV2.S vaccination and SARS-CoV-2 variants. The data were produced by immunoSEQ multiplex PCR, yet TCRdb's version contains in-frame clones alone and is incomplete. The sample has more than 400,000 clones, roughly 88% seen once. The source material was peripheral blood, sampled in a trial of Ad26.COV2.S vaccine versus placebo. The source is a person between 18 and 65 years old who received the Ad26.COV2.S COVID-19 vaccine or a placebo. Each CDR3 is given with its conserved first and last residue. The D gene is left open where the match is weak. Clone size is shown for a subset of rows, as once, few, many or a class of expanded clone.

TRBV7-9	TRBD1	TRBJ1-5	few	TGTGCCAGCAGCCCGACAGGGAGTGGCAATCAGCCCCAGCATTTT	CASSPTGSGNQPQHF
TRBV4-3	NA	TRBJ2-7	once	TGCGCCAGCAGCCAAGATAGGACAGTCCCCTACGAGCAGTACTTC	CASSQDRTVPYEQYF
TRBV14	NA	TRBJ2-5	NA	TGTGCCAGCAGCCCTCGAACGGGGCAGAGCCAAGAGACCCAGTACTTC	CASSPRTGQSQETQYF
TRBV5-8	NA	TRBJ2-2	NA	TGTGCCAGCAGAAGTTTAAGGAACACCGGGGAGCTGTTTTTT	CASRSLRNTGELFF
TRBV6-5	TRBD1	TRBJ2-3	NA	TGTGCCAGCAGTTACAGGGGGCTAAGCACAGATACGCAGTATTTT	CASSYRGLSTDTQYF
TRBV18	NA	TRBJ2-2	NA	TGTGCCAGCTCGTCGTTGGGCGGACAATACACCGGGGAGCTGTTTTTT	CASSSLGGQYTGELFF
TRBV11-2	TRBD2	TRBJ2-5	NA	TGTGCCAGCAGCTTATTCGGGGGACTAGCGGGAGAGACCCAGTACTTC	CASSLFGGLAGETQYF
TRBV7-9	NA	TRBJ2-1	NA	TGTGCCAGCAGCTTAGGTGCCATCAATGAGCAGTTCTTC	CASSLGAINEQFF
TRBV10-2	TRBD2	TRBJ2-2	NA	TGCGCCAGCAGGCAAGCTAGCGGGAGTAGGGCCGGGGAGCTGTTTTTT	CASRQASGSRAGELFF
TRBV13	NA	TRBJ2-7	NA	TGTGCCAGCAGCTTACTAGTCCGCTCCTACGAGCAGTACTTC	CASSLLVRSYEQYF
TRBV19	TRBD1	TRBJ2-2	NA	TGTGCCAGTAGTGCGTTTACTCGACAGGGGATATTTGCCGGGGAGCTGTTTTTT	CASSAFTRQGIFAGELFF
TRBV5-1	TRBD2	TRBJ2-1	NA	TGCGCCAGCAGCTGGACTAGCGGAGGGAGGGATGAGCAGTTCTTC	CASSWTSGGRDEQFF
TRBV28	TRBD1	TRBJ1-4	NA	TGTGCCAGCAGTTCCCCGACAGGGGGCAATGAAAAACTGTTTTTT	CASSSPTGGNEKLFF
TRBV2	NA	TRBJ2-3	NA	TGTGCCAGCAGTACGCAAGGGACCCCCACAGATACGCAGTATTTT	CASSTQGTPTDTQYF
TRBV7-8	NA	TRBJ1-4	NA	TGTGCCAGCAGCTTCGCAGGGAGTGACGGGAATGGGGAAAAACTGTTTTTT	CASSFAGSDGNGEKLFF
TRBV5-4	NA	TRBJ1-1	NA	TGTGCCAGCAGCTTGCCAGGGGCCATGAACACTGAAGCTTTCTTT	CASSLPGAMNTEAFF
TRBV7-8	NA	TRBJ1-2	NA	TGTGCCAGCAGCTTAGTTGGCACCTCTAACTATGGCTACACCTTC	CASSLVGTSNYGYTF
TRBV5-4	NA	TRBJ2-5	NA	TGTGCCAGCAGCCATGGGGGGGCCCGGGAGACCCAGTACTTC	CASSHGGARETQYF
TRBV10-3	TRBD2	TRBJ2-3	NA	TGTGCCATCAACCTAGCGGGAGAAGATACGCAGTATTTT	CAINLAGEDTQYF
TRBV27	NA	TRBJ2-7	NA	TGTGCCAGCAGTCCCTCGCGGTTGGGGGAGCAGTACTTC	CASSPSRLGEQYF
TRBV11-3	TRBD1	TRBJ2-6	NA	TGTGCCAGCAGCGCCCGGGGACAGACCGGGGCCAACGTCCTGACTTTC	CASSARGQTGANVLTF
TRBV5-5	NA	TRBJ2-7	NA	TGTGCCAGCAGCCCGGGCGGGCAGCACCTTTACGAGCAGTACTTC	CASSPGGQHLYEQYF
TRBV28	NA	TRBJ2-3	NA	TGTGCCAGCAGTTTATGGTCGGGAGCGGCAGATACGCAGTATTTT	CASSLWSGAADTQYF
TRBV28	TRBD2	TRBJ2-1	NA	TGTGCCAGCACGGGCGGGAGCCCCAGGGCCTACAATGAGCAGTTCTTC	CASTGGSPRAYNEQFF
TRBV3-1/TRBV3-2	NA	TRBJ1-4	NA	TGTGCCAGCAGCCATCCTTCGGGAACAACTAATGAAAAACTGTTTTTT	CASSHPSGTTNEKLFF
TRBV6-2/TRBV6-3	NA	TRBJ1-6	NA	TGTGCCAGCAGTTACTCGACCAGCGGTCTGGGGTCACCCCTCCACTTT	CASSYSTSGLGSPLHF
TRBV2	NA	TRBJ2-1	NA	TGTGCCAGCAGTGAAGGTAGCGGTAATGAGCAGTTCTTC	CASSEGSGNEQFF
TRBV7-7	TRBD2	TRBJ2-3	once	TGTGCCAGCAGCTTAGGTGCTAGCGGGAGATCAGATACGCAGTATTTT	CASSLGASGRSDTQYF
TRBV5-4	TRBD1	TRBJ2-7	NA	TGTGCCAGCAGCCCTGGGACAGGGGAATACGAGCAGTACTTC	CASSPGTGEYEQYF
TRBV7-2	TRBD2	TRBJ2-7	NA	TGTGCCAGTTCGCCGGGGGGTAGCGTCTCCTACGAGCAGTACTTC	CASSPGGSVSYEQYF
TRBV6-4	NA	TRBJ2-1	NA	TGTGCCAGCAGTGACTCATGGGCGACCGGTGAGCAGTTCTTC	CASSDSWATGEQFF
TRBV11-2	TRBD1	TRBJ2-7	NA	TGTGCCAGCAGCTTGTACAGGGGGAGCTCCTACGAGCAGTACTTC	CASSLYRGSSYEQYF
TRBV7-9	TRBD2	TRBJ2-2	NA	TGTGCCAGCAGCTTTCCAGCGGGGAGCAACGGGGAGCTGTTTTTT	CASSFPAGSNGELFF
TRBV27	NA	TRBJ2-1	once	TGTGCCAGCAGTTTACTAGCCGGATACAATGAGCAGTTCTTC	CASSLLAGYNEQFF
TRBV2	NA	TRBJ1-1	NA	TGTGCCAGCAGGCCCGCGGGGGGGACATTGAACACTGAAGCTTTCTTT	CASRPAGGTLNTEAFF
TRBV10-3	TRBD2	TRBJ2-1	NA	TGTGCCGCCGCCGGGACTAGCGGGATCCATGAGCAGTTCTTC	CAAAGTSGIHEQFF
TRBV3-1/TRBV3-2	NA	TRBJ2-6	NA	TGTGCCAGCAGCCAAGATTGGCGAAGCTCGCCGTCTGGGGCCAACGTCCTGACTTTC	CASSQDWRSSPSGANVLTF
TRBV24-1	NA	TRBJ2-5	NA	TGTGCCACCAGTGATTTCGGGGAGACCCAGTACTTC	CATSDFGETQYF
TRBV9	TRBD1	TRBJ2-2	once	TGTGCCAGCAGCGTAGGGCAGGGGGCCGCCGGGGAGCTGTTTTTT	CASSVGQGAAGELFF
TRBV15	NA	TRBJ1-6	NA	TGTGCCACCAGCAGAGTTGGATGGACCGATTCACCCCTCCACTTT	CATSRVGWTDSPLHF
TRBV11-2	TRBD2	TRBJ2-1	NA	TGTGCCAGCAGCCGCGGGGGAAATGAGCAGTTCTTC	CASSRGGNEQFF
TRBV27	TRBD2	TRBJ2-1	NA	TGTGCCAGCAGTAAAGCGGGGAGCTCCTACAATGAGCAGTTCTTC	CASSKAGSSYNEQFF
TRBV6-5	NA	TRBJ2-1	NA	TGTGCCAGCAGCCCCGGAATTGAGCAGTTCTTC	CASSPGIEQFF
TRBV29-1	TRBD2	TRBJ2-3	NA	TGCAGCGTTGAAGCAAACCTAGTGGGACTAGCGGGAGCCCCACTTAGCACAGATACGCAGTATTTT	CSVEANLVGLAGAPLSTDTQYF
TRBV5-1	NA	TRBJ1-1	NA	TGCGCCAGCAGCTTGCCGGGGGTGAACACTGAAGCTTTCTTT	CASSLPGVNTEAFF
TRBV7-2	NA	TRBJ2-3	NA	TGTGCCAGCAGTTTATCCGGACACCCCACAGATACGCAGTATTTT	CASSLSGHPTDTQYF
TRBV29-1	NA	TRBJ2-2	NA	TGCAGCGTTGAAAGGACGAACACCGGGGAGCTGTTTTTT	CSVERTNTGELFF
TRBV5-1	NA	TRBJ2-5	NA	TGCGCCAGCAGCCGGCGTGATCAAGAGACCCAGTACTTC	CASSRRDQETQYF
TRBV10-3	TRBD2	TRBJ2-7	NA	TGTGCCATCAGTGAGTCGCCCCAACTAGCGGACGCCTATCCCTACGAGCAGTACTTC	CAISESPQLADAYPYEQYF
TRBV10-3	TRBD2	TRBJ2-1	NA	TGTGCCACAGGGACTAGCGGGGGATTTGAGCAGTTCTTC	CATGTSGGFEQFF
TRBV2	NA	TRBJ2-7	once	TGTGCCAGCAGTGATGTTGCGGGGAGGGGGCGTTACGAGCAGTACTTC	CASSDVAGRGRYEQYF
TRBV5-1	TRBD1	TRBJ1-2	NA	TGCGCCAGCAGCAACGACAGGGGTCTCTATGGCTACACCTTC	CASSNDRGLYGYTF
TRBV27	NA	TRBJ1-6	NA	TGTGCCAGCAGTTTTATTATAGACAAGTCGGATTCACCCCTCCACTTT	CASSFIIDKSDSPLHF
TRBV19	NA	TRBJ1-6	NA	TGTGCCAGTAGTCGGGGGCAGCTCTATAATTCACCCCTCCACTTT	CASSRGQLYNSPLHF
TRBV6-1	NA	TRBJ2-7	NA	TGTGCCAGCAGTGAAACCTTGATAAGGACCGTAAGAAGCCACGAGCAGTACTTC	CASSETLIRTVRSHEQYF
TRBV2	NA	TRBJ2-5	NA	TGTGCCAGCAGTGAATTAGGGGGGACTGAAGAGACCCAGTACTTC	CASSELGGTEETQYF